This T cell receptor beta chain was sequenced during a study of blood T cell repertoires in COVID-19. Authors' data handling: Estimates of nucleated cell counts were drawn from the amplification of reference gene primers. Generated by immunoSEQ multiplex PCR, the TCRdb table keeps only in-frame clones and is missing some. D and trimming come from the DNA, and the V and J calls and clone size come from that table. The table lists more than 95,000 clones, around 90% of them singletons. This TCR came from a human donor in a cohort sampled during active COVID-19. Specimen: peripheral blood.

The CDR3 reads CASSYLGQGNEQFF. DNA for the CDR3: TGTGCCAGCAGTTATTTGGGACAGGGAAATGAGCAGTTCTTC. The chain combines TRBV6-5 with TRBJ2-1, with 9 bases aligning to TRBD1. The V segment lost 3 bases and the J segment 7 bases; nucleotides outside the gene matches: 4. The CDR3 loop spans 14 amino acids. The germline CDR1 and CDR2 sequences are MNHEY and SVGAGI.